A single sample is the source of the 18 T cell receptor beta chains below, sequenced in a study of T cell responses to AZD1222 COVID-19 vaccine. Produced via immunoSEQ multiplex PCR; TCRdb's table is partial and in-frame only. The sample lists 77,000 or so clones; approximately 90% were seen once. The starting material was peripheral blood, obtained on day 0 of MenACWY control vaccination. These receptors were collected from an adult in good health.

This rearrangement joins TRBV28 to TRBJ2-1; D perhaps matches TRBD1 (6 bases). The CDR3 has 12 amino acids. In germline, CDR1 is MDHEN, CDR2 SYDVKM. Between the trimmed V and J ends, which lost 4 bases and 9 bases, there was a span of 10 bases. The CDR3 region is CASSSRQVEQFF. The CDR3 DNA is TGTGCCAGCAGTTCTAGACAGGTTGAGCAGTTCTTC.

The chain is built from TRBV29-1 and TRBJ1-2; D is possibly TRBD1 (5 bases). V lost 7 bases and J lost 8, with 14 bases in between. The length of the CDR3 is 11 residues. In germline, CDR1 is SQVTM, CDR2 ANQGSEA. CDR3 residues: CSAERTMGYTF. The CDR3 nucleotides are TGCAGCGCCGAAAGGACAATGGGCTACACCTTC.

The rearrangement uses TRBV5-4 and TRBJ1-6, with D unresolved. The CDR3 is 13 residues long. The germline V gene has CDR1 SGHNT and CDR2 YYREEE (reference sequence). V was cut by 3 bases and J by 13 bases, with 14 bases left in between. In DNA form, the CDR3 reads TGTGCCAGCAGCTGGAACGTCTTCGAGCCCCTCCACTTT. Translated: CASSWNVFEPLHF.

This rearrangement joins TRBV14 to TRBJ2-3, with 7 bases lining up with TRBD2. This CDR3 contains 16 residues. The ends lost 2 bases at V and 2 bases at J; junction bases unmatched: 7. CDR1 SGHDN and CDR2 FVKESK come from the germline V gene. Written as DNA, the CDR3 is TGTGCCAGCAGCCAAAAGCGGGGAGATTACACAGATACGCAGTATTTT. It codes for CASSQKRGDYTDTQYF.

J is TRBJ1-4 and V is TRBV18; no clear D. CDR1 is KGHSH and CDR2 is LQKENI in the germline V gene. The V and J ends lost 8 bases and 6 bases respectively, with 16 bases between them. The CDR3 totals 14 residues. The CDR3 region has the DNA TGTGCCAGCCCGTACATAGACGAGTATGAAAAACTGTTTTTT. Its protein is CASPYIDEYEKLFF.

The chain uses TRBV19 and TRBJ2-2; D unresolved. This CDR3 region has 16 residues. V was clipped by 6 bases and J by 4 bases, with 18 bases between them. Looked up from germline, CDR1 is LNHDA and CDR2 is SQIVND (reference sequence). CDR3 amino acids: CASSPMTASGTGELFF. The CDR3 DNA follows: TGTGCCAGTAGCCCTATGACGGCCTCGGGCACCGGGGAGCTGTTTTTT.

The chain couples TRBV6-5 to TRBJ1-1; TRBD1 is a possible D gene (6 bases). The CDR3 has 15 residues. Trimming removed 7 bases at V and 5 bases at J, with 20 bases between. The germline V gene encodes CDR1 MNHEY and CDR2 SVGAGI. Written as DNA, the CDR3 is TGTGCCAGCAAACCATTACAGGGAGTGGGTACTGAAGCTTTCTTT. It specifies CASKPLQGVGTEAFF.

CDR3 amino acids: CASSFEIRQGPQETQYF. The CDR3 DNA follows: TGTGCCAGCAGCTTTGAGATTAGACAGGGCCCCCAAGAGACCCAGTACTTC. The V call is TRBV7-6, the J call TRBJ2-5; TRBD1 agrees at 7 bases. The CDR3 sequence is 17 residues long. V was pared by 3 bases and J by 1 base, with 11 bases of the junction left unmatched. The germline V gene encodes CDR1 SGHVS and CDR2 FNYEAQ.

V and J are TRBV28 and TRBJ2-7; 9 nucleotides align to TRBD2. Trimming cost V 6 bases and J 4 bases; bases outside gene matches: 19. This CDR3 is built from 18 residues. CDR1 and CDR2 (germline): MDHEN, SYDVKM. The CDR3 sequence is CASSSLSWAGGVSYEQYF. DNA for the CDR3: TGTGCCAGCAGCTCGTTGTCATGGGCGGGAGGGGTATCATACGAGCAGTACTTC.

The CDR3 protein is CASSLGVRAGGGTGELFF. CDR3 coding DNA: TGTGCCAGCAGCTTAGGGGTTAGAGCGGGAGGGGGCACCGGGGAGCTGTTTTTT. The chain links TRBV11-2 to TRBJ2-2; 10 bases match TRBD2. CDR1 and CDR2 (germline): SGHAT, FQNNGV. The CDR3 runs to 18 residues. Losses at the gene ends were 1 base for V and 4 bases for J; bases not matched to a gene: 9.

CDR3 sequence: CASSGLDYGYTF. As DNA, the CDR3 is TGTGCCAGCTCAGGACTCGACTATGGCTACACCTTC. This sequence joins TRBV28 and TRBJ1-2; D gene uncertain. V lost 8 bases to trimming and J lost 3 bases, with 10 bases between them. CDR3 length equals 12 residues. Per the germline V gene, CDR1 is MDHEN and CDR2 is SYDVKM.

CDR3 sequence (DNA): TGTGCCAGTTCGTTCCGATGGGGCGTAGATACGCAGTATTTT. This encodes CASSFRWGVDTQYF. This rearrangement joins TRBV25-1 to TRBJ2-3; tentative D call: TRBD1 (5 bases). The germline gives CDR1 MGHDK, CDR2 SYGVNS. The CDR3 has 14 residues. V was cut by 9 bases and J by 5 bases, with 18 bases left in between.

This clone is a singleton in its sample. The gene calls are TRBV6-1 and TRBJ1-1, with D tentatively TRBD1 (5 bases). V lost 11 bases and J 5 bases, leaving 18 bases between the germline ends. Germline assignment: CDR1 MNHNS and CDR2 SASEGT. CDR3 length: 13 amino acids. The CDR3 region is CAGSSGTQTEAFF. CDR3 DNA: TGTGCCGGATCCTCCGGGACGCAAACTGAAGCTTTCTTT.

The chain joins TRBV19 to TRBJ2-1; D unresolved. V gave up 3 bases and J gave up 7 bases, with 13 bases separating them. CDR1 and CDR2 from the germline V gene are LNHDA and SQIVND (reference sequence). This CDR3 has 14 amino acids. The chain's CDR3 is CASSIGGYPNEQFF. The CDR3 DNA sequence: TGTGCCAGTAGTATTGGTGGGTATCCAAATGAGCAGTTCTTC.

The chain is built from TRBV2 and TRBJ1-3; D unclear. CDR1 SNHLY and CDR2 FYNNEI come from the germline V gene. Trimming left V 4 bases short and J 0 bases short, with 10 bases between. The CDR3 has 15 residues. CDR3 sequence (DNA): TGTGCCAGCAGTGGCAGGACGGGCTCTGGAAACACCATATATTTT. As protein: CASSGRTGSGNTIYF. Based on the CDR3 plus reference TRBV2 and TRBJ1-3, the full variable domain is EPEVTQTPSHQVTQMGQEVILRCVPISNHLYFYWYRQILGQKVEFLVSFYNNEISEKSEIFDDQFSVERPDGSNFTLKIRSTKLEDSAMYFCASSGRTGSGNTIYFGEGSWLTVV.

V is TRBV7-9 and J is TRBJ2-7, with TRBD1 identical over 10 bases. The germline V gene encodes CDR1 SEHNR and CDR2 FQNEAQ (reference sequence). V was clipped by 1 base and J by 0 bases; unmatched bases: 6. This CDR3 is 17 amino acids long. CDR3 sequence: CASSLGGTGVASYEQYF. CDR3 in DNA: TGTGCCAGCAGCTTAGGCGGGACAGGGGTGGCCTCCTACGAGCAGTACTTC.

This clone was detected once. The chain employs TRBV9 and TRBJ2-1, with 7 bases that match TRBD1. V lost 4 bases to trimming and J lost 5 bases; unmatched junction nucleotides: 6. This CDR3 comprises 14 residues. The germline V gene encodes CDR1 SGDLS and CDR2 YYNGEE. The CDR3 loop is CASSYRGDHNEQFF. CDR3 coding DNA: TGTGCCAGCAGCTACAGGGGAGACCACAATGAGCAGTTCTTC.

CDR3 protein: CASSTTGDGYTF. CDR3 sequence (DNA): TGTGCCAGTAGTACGACAGGGGATGGCTACACCTTC. The V gene is TRBV19, the J gene TRBJ1-2, with TRBD1 identical over 8 bases. CDR1 is LNHDA, CDR2 SQIVND, per germline (reference sequence). V was pared by 4 bases and J by 6 bases, with 1 base of the junction left unmatched. This CDR3 comprises 12 residues.